These 19 T cell receptor beta chains were all obtained from the same sample, sequenced in a study of technical replicates of blood from several donors. Produced via immunoSEQ multiplex PCR; TCRdb's table is partial and in-frame only. The sample shows about 73,000 clones, around nine tenths of them seen only once. Sequenced input: PBMCs. The receptor source for this set is a human donor in good health. Some clones in this sample may be carry-over from other donors' samples.

This clone was seen only once. This CDR3 reads CASSLVLGHPQHF. In DNA form, the CDR3 reads TGTGCCAGCAGCTTAGTTTTGGGGCATCCCCAGCATTTT. V gene TRBV7-7 combines with J gene TRBJ1-5; tentative D call: TRBD1 (5 bases). Trimming left V 1 base short and J 10 bases short, with 11 bases between. Germline values: CDR1 SSHAT, CDR2 FNYEAQ (reference sequence). The CDR3 spans 13 residues.

The sample holds one count of this clone. The chain links TRBV9 to TRBJ2-2, with 9 bases that match TRBD1. This CDR3 spans 15 amino acids. Germline V gene lookup returns CDR1 SGDLS and CDR2 YYNGEE. V lost 9 bases, J lost 6 bases, and 12 bases stayed unmatched. The CDR3 sequence: CATGRGTGSPGELFF. CDR3 coding DNA: TGTGCCACCGGAAGGGGGACAGGGTCCCCCGGGGAGCTGTTTTTT.

V gene TRBV10-3 combines with J gene TRBJ2-7; TRBD1 matches 7 bases. CDR1 ENHRY and CDR2 SYGVKD come from the germline V gene. CDR3 size: 12 residues. Trimming cost V 6 bases and J 3 bases; bases outside gene matches: 2. This chain's CDR3 is CAIRDRSYEQYF. The CDR3 DNA is TGTGCCATCAGGGACAGGAGCTACGAGCAGTACTTC.

The chain recombines TRBV19 with TRBJ2-7, with 8 bases fitting TRBD1. Germline V gene data show CDR1 as LNHDA and CDR2 as SQIVND (reference sequence). Trimming removed 5 bases from V and 5 bases from J; junction bases left unmatched: 5. CDR3 length: 13 residues. CDR3 sequence: CASSLARGHEQYF. In DNA form, the CDR3 reads TGTGCCAGTAGTTTGGCCAGGGGGCACGAGCAGTACTTC.

The rearrangement uses TRBV11-1 and TRBJ2-7; 7 bases fit TRBD1. The CDR3 runs to 13 residues. The junction had 6 bases not matched to a gene; V was cut back by 8 bases and J by 2 bases. CDR1 SGHAT and CDR2 FQDESV come from the germline V gene (reference sequence). The CDR3 nucleotides read TGTGCCAGCGGAAGGACAGGAGCCTACGAGCAGTACTTC. It translates to CASGRTGAYEQYF.

The V call is TRBV7-9, the J call TRBJ2-3; 7 bases line up with TRBD2. V was clipped by 0 bases and J by 2 bases; unmatched bases: 5. Germline V gene data show CDR1 as SEHNR and CDR2 as FQNEAQ (reference sequence). This CDR3 has 16 residues. DNA of the CDR3: TGTGCCAGCAGCTTAGCCCGCGGGAGTGACACAGATACGCAGTATTTT. This translates into CASSLARGSDTDTQYF. Filled out from reference TRBV7-9 and TRBJ2-3, the complete variable domain reads DTGVSQNPRHKITKRGQNVTFRCDPISEHNRLYWYRQTLGQGPEFLTYFQNEAQLEKSRLLSDRFSAERPKGSFSTLEIQRTEQGDSAMYLCASSLARGSDTDTQYFGPGTRLTVL.

The CDR3 region is CASSRTQGLSSYNEQFF. In DNA form, the CDR3 reads TGTGCCAGCAGCCGGACCCAGGGACTATCCTCCTACAATGAGCAGTTCTTC. The chain joins TRBV11-1 to TRBJ2-1, with 7 bases that match TRBD2. The CDR3 runs 17 residues. Germline values: CDR1 SGHAT, CDR2 FQDESV (reference sequence). V lost 5 bases and J lost 0; bases outside the gene matches: 10.

This chain uses TRBV9 with TRBJ2-2, with 9 positions matching TRBD1. CDR3 length equals 17 residues. The germline V gene encodes CDR1 SGDLS and CDR2 YYNGEE. The V and J ends lost 0 bases and 5 bases, in that order; junction bases with no gene match: 8. The CDR3, as DNA: TGTGCCAGCAGCGTAGGCGTGAGACAGGGGGGGACCGGGGAGCTGTTTTTT. It codes for CASSVGVRQGGTGELFF.

This clone was detected once. This chain uses TRBV11-2 with TRBJ2-1; 8 bases align to TRBD2. The germline V gene has CDR1 SGHAT and CDR2 FQNNGV. The CDR3 length is 16 residues. The J segment lost 2 bases and the V segment lost 0 bases, leaving 3 bases of the junction unmatched. As DNA, the CDR3 is TGTGCCAGCAGCTTAGAAGCGGGAGAAGCCTACAATGAGCAGTTCTTC. It translates to CASSLEAGEAYNEQFF.

A single count supports this clone. The V gene is TRBV2, the J gene TRBJ1-3; D unresolved. Trimming stripped 4 bases from V and 0 bases from J, with 4 bases between. CDR1 SNHLY and CDR2 FYNNEI come from the germline V gene. This CDR3 is built from 13 residues. DNA of the CDR3: TGTGCCAGCAGTGCGGTCTCTGGAAACACCATATATTTT. Amino acid sequence: CASSAVSGNTIYF.

The chain has TRBV13 and TRBJ2-7; the match to TRBD2 covers 10 bases. Unmatched junction bases numbered 4, after V lost 4 bases and J lost 1 base. Germline CDR1 reads PRHDT; CDR2 reads FYEKMQ (reference sequence). The CDR3 extends over 15 amino acids. CDR3 amino acids: CASSWGTSASYEQYF. The CDR3 bases are TGTGCCAGCAGCTGGGGGACTAGCGCATCCTACGAGCAGTACTTC.

The V gene is TRBV11-2, the J gene TRBJ2-7; 8 bases match TRBD1. The CDR3 runs 14 residues. The germline gives CDR1 SGHAT, CDR2 FQNNGV. J gave up 2 bases and V 5 bases, and 5 bases lay outside the gene matches. The CDR3 nucleotides are TGTGCCAGCAGCATCACAGGGGGGACCTACGAGCAGTACTTC. Translation: CASSITGGTYEQYF.

The V call is TRBV4-3, the J call TRBJ2-1; 7 nucleotides match TRBD2. This CDR3 has 14 amino acids. CDR1 is LGHNA, CDR2 YSLEER, per germline. After removal of 1 base from V and 10 bases from J, the junction contained 7 bases not matched to a gene. This CDR3 is CASSQVGAGDEQFF. For the CDR3, the DNA is TGCGCCAGCAGCCAAGTAGGTGCGGGAGACGAGCAGTTCTTC.

This chain links TRBV7-2 with TRBJ2-7, with D perhaps matching TRBD1 (5 bases). The CDR3 loop spans 15 amino acids. Germline CDR1 and CDR2: SGHTA and FQGNSA. The germline V and J ends were trimmed by 5 bases and 1 base, with 15 bases remaining between them. CDR3 nucleotide sequence: TGTGCCAGCAGCCCCTCCCCCCAGGGTTCCTACGAGCAGTACTTC. Translation: CASSPSPQGSYEQYF.

The rearrangement joins TRBV4-2 to TRBJ2-7; possible D gene TRBD2, 7 bases. CDR3 length: 18 residues. Trimming took off 0 bases at V and 3 bases at J, with 21 bases between the two ends. Germline V gene sequence: CDR1 LGHNA, CDR2 YNFKEQ. CDR3 sequence: CASSQEEFVGGRGYEQYF. For the CDR3, the DNA is TGTGCCAGCAGCCAAGAGGAGTTCGTCGGGGGGCGAGGCTACGAGCAGTACTTC.

The chain joins TRBV5-1 to TRBJ2-5, with D perhaps TRBD2 (5 bases). This CDR3 is 16 amino acids long. Germline CDR1 and CDR2: SGHRS and YFSETQ. Trimming stripped 0 bases from V and 3 bases from J, with 15 bases between. CDR3 nucleotides: TGCGCCAGCAGCTTGGAGGGCCGGGGTCGGAAAGAGACCCAGTACTTC. Residues: CASSLEGRGRKETQYF.

CDR3 sequence: CASEAGSLITGELFF. In DNA form, the CDR3 reads TGTGCTAGTGAGGCGGGGTCGTTAATCACCGGGGAGCTGTTTTTT. This chain uses TRBV12-5 with TRBJ2-2; TRBD2 might be the D (6 bases). Deletions cut 7 bases from V and 4 bases from J, with 16 bases between. CDR1 LGHNT and CDR2 FRNRAP come from the germline V gene. The CDR3 covers 15 residues.

This clone was detected once. CDR3 region: CASSEGGGTEAFF. CDR3 coding DNA: TGTGCCAGCAGTGAAGGGGGGGGCACTGAAGCTTTCTTT. V and J are TRBV6-4 and TRBJ1-1, with D perhaps TRBD1 (6 bases). Germline V gene data show CDR1 as MRHNA and CDR2 as SNTAGT. The V gene lost 3 bases and the J gene lost 4 bases, with 9 bases spanning the gap. This CDR3 contains 13 residues.

The chain carries TRBV14 and TRBJ1-3; D not resolved. Germline CDR1 SGHDN, CDR2 FVKESK. The CDR3 consists of 17 residues. The V and J ends lost 4 bases and 2 bases respectively, with 18 bases between them. In nucleotides, the CDR3 is TGTGCCAGCAGCCCCCGTCAGACAAGCCGCCCTGGAAACACCATATATTTT. As protein: CASSPRQTSRPGNTIYF.